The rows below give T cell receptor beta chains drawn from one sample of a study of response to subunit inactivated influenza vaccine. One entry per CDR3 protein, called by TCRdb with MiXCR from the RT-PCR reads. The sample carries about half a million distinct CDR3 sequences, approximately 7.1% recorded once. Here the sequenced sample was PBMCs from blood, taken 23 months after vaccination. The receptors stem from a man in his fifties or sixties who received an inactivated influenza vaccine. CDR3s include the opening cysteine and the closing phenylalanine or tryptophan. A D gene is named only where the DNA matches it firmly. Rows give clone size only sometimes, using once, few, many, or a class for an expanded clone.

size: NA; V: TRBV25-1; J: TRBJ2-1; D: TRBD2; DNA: TGTGCCAGCAGGCCAACGGGGGGCGGGAGGGCCCTCCAGTTCTTC; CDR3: CASRPTGGGRALQFF
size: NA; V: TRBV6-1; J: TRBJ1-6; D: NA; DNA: TGTGCCAGCAGGGACATGGTTAGCCTTTCACCCCTCCACTTT; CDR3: CASRDMVSLSPLHF
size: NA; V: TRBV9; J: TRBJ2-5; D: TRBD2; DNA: TGTGCCAGCAGCGAGCTAGCGGGGGTTACCCAGTACTTC; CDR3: CASSELAGVTQYF
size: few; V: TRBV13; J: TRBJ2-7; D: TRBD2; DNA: TGTGCCAGCAGTTTAGGGGAGGGCTCCAACGAGCAGTACTTC; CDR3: CASSLGEGSNEQYF
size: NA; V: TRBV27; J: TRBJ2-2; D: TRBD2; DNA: TGTGCCAGCAGTTTGCCACTAACTAGCGGGAGCACCGGGGAGCTGTTTTTT; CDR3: CASSLPLTSGSTGELFF
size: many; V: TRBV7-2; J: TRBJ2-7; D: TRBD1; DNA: TGTGCCAGCAGCTTAGCAGGGGGCGGCCACGAGCAGTACTTC; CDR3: CASSLAGGGHEQYF
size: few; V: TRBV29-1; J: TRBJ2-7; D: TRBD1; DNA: TGCAGCGTTGAAGGGACAGGCGACTACGAGCAGTACTTC; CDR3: CSVEGTGDYEQYF
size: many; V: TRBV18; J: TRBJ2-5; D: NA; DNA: TGTGCCAGCTCACCCCGCGAATTTTCTAAAGAGACCCAGTACTTC; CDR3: CASSPREFSKETQYF
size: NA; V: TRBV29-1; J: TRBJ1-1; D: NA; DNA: TGCAGCGTTGTAGATTGGGATCCGAGCACTGAAGCTTTCTTT; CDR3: CSVVDWDPSTEAFF
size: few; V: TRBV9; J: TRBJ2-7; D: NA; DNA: TGTGCCAGCAGCCCGATAGGGGACTTCGACTACGAGCAGTACTTC; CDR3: CASSPIGDFDYEQYF
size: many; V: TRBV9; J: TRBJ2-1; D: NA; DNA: TGTGCCAGCAGCGTTTCTGGGGTACGATCCTACAATGAGCAGTTCTTC; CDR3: CASSVSGVRSYNEQFF
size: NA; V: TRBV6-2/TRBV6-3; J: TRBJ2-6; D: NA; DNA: TGTGCCAGCAGTTACTCAAGCTTCCCTTCCTTTTCTGGGGCCAACGTCCTGACTTTC; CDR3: CASSYSSFPSFSGANVLTF
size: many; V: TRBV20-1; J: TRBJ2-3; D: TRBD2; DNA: TGCAGTGCTAGAGGGACTAGCGGGAGGGCCCGGGTTGATACGCAGTATTTT; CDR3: CSARGTSGRARVDTQYF
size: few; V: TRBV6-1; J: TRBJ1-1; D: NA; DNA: TGTGCCAGTATGTTCCCGGGTGGGACTGAAGCTTTCTTT; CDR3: CASMFPGGTEAFF
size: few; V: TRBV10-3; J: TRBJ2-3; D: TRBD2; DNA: TGTGCCATCAGTGAGATTCTAGCGGGATCCACAGATACGCAGTATTTT; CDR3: CAISEILAGSTDTQYF
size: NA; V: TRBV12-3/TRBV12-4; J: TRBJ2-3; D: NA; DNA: TGTGCCAGCAGTTTCGAGACTAGGAGCACAGATACGCAGTATTTT; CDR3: CASSFETRSTDTQYF
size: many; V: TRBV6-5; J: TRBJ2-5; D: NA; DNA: TGTGCCAGCAGTCTTTTGAGTAAGCAAGAGACCCAGTACTTC; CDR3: CASSLLSKQETQYF
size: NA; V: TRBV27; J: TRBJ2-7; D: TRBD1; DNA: TGTGCCAGCAGCCACTCGCCGGGACAGGGGGCGGGGGAGCAGTACTTC; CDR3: CASSHSPGQGAGEQYF
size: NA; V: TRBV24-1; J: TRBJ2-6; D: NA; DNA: TGTGCCACGGGGGCCAGGGCTGGGGCCAACGTCCTGACTTTC; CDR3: CATGARAGANVLTF
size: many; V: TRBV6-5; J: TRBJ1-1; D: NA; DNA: TGTGCCAGCAGTTATCGGGAGGGGAACACTGAAGCTTTCTTT; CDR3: CASSYREGNTEAFF
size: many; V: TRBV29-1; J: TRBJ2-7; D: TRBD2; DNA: TGCAGCGTTGGGGCGGGAGGAATTCGGTACGAGCAGTACTTC; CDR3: CSVGAGGIRYEQYF
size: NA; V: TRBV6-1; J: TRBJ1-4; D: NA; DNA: TGTGCCAGCATCCAGACTGCCCCAACTAATGAAAAACTGTTTTTT; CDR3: CASIQTAPTNEKLFF
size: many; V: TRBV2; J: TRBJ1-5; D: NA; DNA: TGTGCCAGCAGTGAGGGTTGGGGTTGGGGCAATCAGCCCCAGCATTTT; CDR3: CASSEGWGWGNQPQHF